This is a list of T cell receptor beta chains from one sample in a study of blood T cell repertoires in COVID-19. Sequencing was performed with immunoSEQ multiplex PCR; in TCRdb, only in-frame clones are kept and a portion is missing. In the table there are some 280,000 clones, 70% to 90% of which are singletons. Sequenced: peripheral blood. These receptors came from a woman in her 50s with active or convalescent COVID-19. Each CDR3 is given with its conserved first and last residue. Each record gives: D gene, clone size, V gene, J gene, CDR3 DNA, CDR3 protein. A D gene is named only where the DNA matches it firmly. Clone size is shown for a subset of rows, as once, few, many or a class of expanded clone.

>NA|NA|TRBV7-2|TRBJ1-4
TGTGCCAGCAGCTACCGACAGACCGGCAGTGAAAAACTGTTTTTT
CASSYRQTGSEKLFF
>NA|NA|TRBV25-1|TRBJ2-7
TGTGCCAGCAGTGACGTTGGGGGCAGGGAAAAGAACGAGCAGTACTTC
CASSDVGGREKNEQYF
>TRBD2|NA|TRBV5-1|TRBJ2-3
TGCGCCAGCAGCTTGGGGGGACTAGCGGGAGCCGGGGATACGCAGTATTTT
CASSLGGLAGAGDTQYF
>NA|NA|TRBV4-1|TRBJ1-3
TGCGCCAGCAGCCAAGATCGAGGAGGGATTAGCGGAAACACCATATATTTT
CASSQDRGGISGNTIYF
>NA|NA|TRBV2|TRBJ1-4
TGTGCCAGCAGTGACCGCGGAGGTAATGAAAAACTGTTTTTT
CASSDRGGNEKLFF
>NA|many|TRBV29-1|TRBJ2-6
TGCAGCGTTGTATTGGGGGCCAACGTCCTGACTTTC
CSVVLGANVLTF
>NA|NA|TRBV9|TRBJ1-2
TGTGCCAGCAGCGTAGGCCCGTTGAGGCGGGACTATGGCTACACCTTC
CASSVGPLRRDYGYTF
>TRBD2|NA|TRBV18|TRBJ2-3
TGTGCCAGCTCACCCCCAAGACTAGCGGGCACAGATACGCAGTATTTT
CASSPPRLAGTDTQYF
>TRBD1|NA|TRBV7-9|TRBJ1-2
TGTGCCAGCAGCTTAGTAGGTGGGGAACAGGGGGCTTTCGGCTACACCTTC
CASSLVGGEQGAFGYTF
>TRBD1|NA|TRBV5-6|TRBJ1-2
TGTGCCAGCAGCCCAGGGACAGGGAAGTACTATGGCTACACCTTC
CASSPGTGKYYGYTF
>TRBD2|NA|TRBV5-4|TRBJ2-4
TGTGCCAGCAGCCGCAGACTAGCGGGAGGGAACATTCAGTACTTC
CASSRRLAGGNIQYF
>NA|NA|TRBV6-5|TRBJ2-1
TGTGCCAGCACCCTGACACCCGCTTATGGGAATGAGCAGTTCTTC
CASTLTPAYGNEQFF
>TRBD2|NA|TRBV4-1|TRBJ2-1
TGCGCCAGCAGCCAAGTGTACGAGCCAGCGGGGCAGCAGTTCTTC
CASSQVYEPAGQQFF
>NA|NA|TRBV9|TRBJ1-1
TGTGCCAGCAGCGTAGTGGAGGGAGCGGACACTGAAGCTTTCTTT
CASSVVEGADTEAFF
>TRBD2|NA|TRBV7-6|TRBJ2-3
TGTGCCAGCAGCTTAGGACTAGCGGGAGCGGATACGCAGTATTTT
CASSLGLAGADTQYF
>NA|NA|TRBV7-2|TRBJ2-2
TGTGCCAGCAGCCGGACATTAGGGGAGCTGTTTTTT
CASSRTLGELFF
>NA|NA|TRBV18|TRBJ2-2
TGTGCCAGCTCACCTGGGACTGTGGGTCCCGGAGGGGAGCTGTTTTTT
CASSPGTVGPGGELFF
>NA|NA|TRBV3-1/TRBV3-2|TRBJ2-5
TGTGCCAGCAGCCAAGGAGGGGGTGGGGAGACCCAGTACTTC
CASSQGGGGETQYF
>NA|NA|TRBV2|TRBJ2-3
TGTGCCAGTGAGGCTAGCACAGATACGCAGTATTTT
CASEASTDTQYF
>TRBD2|NA|TRBV28|TRBJ2-1
TGTGCCAGCAGTTTGCCGACTAGCGGGGCCTACAATGAGCAGTTCTTC
CASSLPTSGAYNEQFF
>NA|NA|TRBV5-4|TRBJ1-1
TGTGCCAGCGGGACAACCGGCCGAGGGAACACTGAAGCTTTCTTT
CASGTTGRGNTEAFF
>NA|NA|TRBV19|TRBJ2-7
TGTGCCAGTAGTATATGGCGGCGTCCCTCCTACGAGCAGTACTTC
CASSIWRRPSYEQYF
>NA|many|TRBV6-1|TRBJ1-5
TGTGCCAGCAGTGTCCGATGGGGGCCTACAAATCAGCCCCAGCATTTT
CASSVRWGPTNQPQHF
>NA|NA|TRBV2|TRBJ1-4
TGTGCCAGCCGTGTCGGGGGGCTGGCTAATGAAAAACTGTTTTTT
CASRVGGLANEKLFF
>NA|NA|TRBV18|TRBJ1-6
TGTGCCAGCTCACCACCGGGCAGGTATAATTCACCCCTCCACTTT
CASSPPGRYNSPLHF
>NA|NA|TRBV3-1/TRBV3-2|TRBJ1-2
TGTGCCAGCGGCCTTGGGGTCGGCGGGGGCTACACCTTC
CASGLGVGGGYTF
>NA|NA|TRBV2|TRBJ2-7
TGTGCCAGCAGTGACCGGGAGTTTTACGAGCAGTACTTC
CASSDREFYEQYF
>NA|NA|TRBV4-2|TRBJ1-1
TGTGCCAGCAGCCTTACCCCAGGGAATAGAGTCTCTGAAGCTTTCTTT
CASSLTPGNRVSEAFF
>TRBD2|NA|TRBV15|TRBJ2-7
TGTGCCACAACTAGCGGGAGTGGTTACGAGCAGTACTTC
CATTSGSGYEQYF